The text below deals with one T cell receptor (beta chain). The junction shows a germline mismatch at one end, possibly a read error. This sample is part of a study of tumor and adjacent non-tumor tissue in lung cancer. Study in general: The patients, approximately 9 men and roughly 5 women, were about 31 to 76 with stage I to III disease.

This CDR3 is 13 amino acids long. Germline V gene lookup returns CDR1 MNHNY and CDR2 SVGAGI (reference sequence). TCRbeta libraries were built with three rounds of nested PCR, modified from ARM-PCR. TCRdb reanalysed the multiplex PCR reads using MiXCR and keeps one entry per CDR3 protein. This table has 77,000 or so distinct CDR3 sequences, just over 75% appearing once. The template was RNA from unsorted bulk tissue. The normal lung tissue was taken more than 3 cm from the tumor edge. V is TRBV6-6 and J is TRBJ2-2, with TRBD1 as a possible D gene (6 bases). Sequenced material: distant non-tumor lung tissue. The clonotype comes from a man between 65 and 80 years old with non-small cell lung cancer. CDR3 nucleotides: TGTGCCAGCAGAGACAGGTGTACCGGGGAGCCGTTTTTT. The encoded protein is CASRDRCTGEPFF.